What follows are 27 T cell receptor beta chains derived from one specimen sequenced in a study of cytotoxic CD8 clonotypes in ibrutinib-treated CLL (dated by TCRdb to about 2021). Explained via the paper, the time point label denotes: 12 months on ibrutinib. To prepare the library, the immunoSEQ multiplex PCR assay was applied. TCRdb provides this immuneACCESS table in a form limited to in-frame rearrangements. Some clones are lacking; in checked studies, under half of them reflect an unresolved V gene, and why the rest are absent is not known. The sample table holds 200,000 to 250,000 clones, of which roughly 77% were seen once. The ten largest clones represent about 6.4% of the sample. Specimen: PBMCs, collected after 12 months of ibrutinib treatment. Every receptor here comes from a human donor with chronic lymphocytic leukemia.

The V and J genes are TRBV29-1 and TRBJ1-2; 8 nucleotides line up with TRBD1. Germline CDR1 is SQVTM and CDR2 is ANQGSEA. This CDR3 spans 12 amino acids. With V trimmed by 4 bases and J by 6 bases, 4 bases remained unmatched. The CDR3 DNA follows: TGCAGCGTTGTTGGACAGGGTAATGGCTACACCTTC. This gives the protein CSVVGQGNGYTF.

V is TRBV5-1 and J is TRBJ1-4, with D possibly TRBD1 on 6 matching bases. The CDR3 loop spans 14 amino acids. Germline V lookup: CDR1 SGHRS, CDR2 YFSETQ. V gave up 0 bases and J gave up 5 bases, with 8 bases separating them. For the CDR3, the DNA is TGCGCCAGCAGCTTGGACAGGGTGAATGAAAAACTGTTTTTT. Its translation is CASSLDRVNEKLFF.

The chain joins TRBV6-5 to TRBJ1-5; the D gene is possibly TRBD1 (5 bases). V was shortened by 1 base and J by 2 bases, with 6 bases between the two germline ends. This CDR3 is 14 amino acids long. CDR1 is MNHEY and CDR2 is SVGAGI in the germline V gene. CDR3 in amino acids: CASSYLGGNQPQHF. The CDR3 DNA sequence: TGTGCCAGCAGTTACTTGGGGGGCAATCAGCCCCAGCATTTT.

The V call is TRBV30, the J call TRBJ1-2, with a possible D match to TRBD1 (5 bases). This CDR3 has 16 residues. Germline assignment: CDR1 GTSNPN and CDR2 SVGIG (reference sequence). V lost 3 bases and J 2 bases, leaving 19 bases between the germline ends. The CDR3 sequence: CAWRALGTVLNYGYTF. The CDR3, as DNA: TGTGCCTGGAGAGCTCTCGGGACGGTGCTCAACTATGGCTACACCTTC.

The chain carries TRBV4-2 and TRBJ2-2; D unclear. V lost 3 bases and J lost 0, with 8 bases in between. Germline V lookup: CDR1 LGHNA, CDR2 YNFKEQ. There are 15 residues in the CDR3. The CDR3 DNA is TGTGCCAGCAGCCACGAGAGGCCGAACACCGGGGAGCTGTTTTTT. Translating it yields CASSHERPNTGELFF.

The chain couples TRBV7-3 to TRBJ2-1, with D perhaps matching TRBD2 (6 bases). The germline V gene encodes CDR1 SGHTA and CDR2 FQGTGA. The CDR3 runs to 19 residues. V was cut by 0 bases and J by 4 bases, with 22 bases left in between. The CDR3 loop is CASSLTHGGPRNTYNEQFF. DNA for the CDR3: TGTGCCAGCAGCTTAACGCACGGGGGTCCCCGGAATACTTACAATGAGCAGTTCTTC.

This chain joins TRBV6-5 and TRBJ1-1, with a weak D call TRBD1 (5 bases). There are 15 residues in the CDR3. V was shortened by 6 bases and J by 4 bases, with 18 bases between the two germline ends. Per germline, CDR1 MNHEY and CDR2 SVGAGI. In DNA, the CDR3 is TGTGCCAGCAGCTCCCGGGGCATGGGGGGCACTGAAGCTTTCTTT. Translating it yields CASSSRGMGGTEAFF.

The chain joins TRBV18 to TRBJ2-5; TRBD1 aligns across 9 bases. Germline values: CDR1 KGHSH, CDR2 LQKENI. V dropped 8 bases and J dropped 1; count of bases not matched to a gene: 8. This CDR3 has 15 amino acids. CDR3 region: CASQYIQGAQETQYF. CDR3 nucleotide sequence: TGTGCCAGCCAGTACATACAGGGGGCCCAAGAGACCCAGTACTTC.

This clone was counted a few times. This rearrangement joins TRBV4-1 to TRBJ2-1, with TRBD1 matching over 7 bases. The CDR3 length is 16 residues. V was clipped by 0 bases and J by 4 bases; unmatched bases: 6. Germline CDR1 is MGHRA and CDR2 is YSYEKL. This CDR3 reads CASSQDLGQRYNEQFF. DNA for the CDR3: TGCGCCAGCAGCCAAGATCTGGGACAGCGATACAATGAGCAGTTCTTC.

The rearrangement joins TRBV5-6 to TRBJ1-4; D not certain. With 1 base removed from V and 4 bases from J, the gap between germline ends came to 8 bases. Germline V gives CDR1 SGHDT, CDR2 YYEEEE. This CDR3 is built from 14 residues. CDR3 sequence: CASSLRRNNEKLFF. The CDR3 DNA sequence: TGTGCCAGCAGCTTGAGGAGGAATAATGAAAAACTGTTTTTT.

This clone appeared a single time. The rearrangement links TRBV11-2 to TRBJ2-1; D may be TRBD2 (6 bases). This CDR3 has 15 amino acids. Looked up from germline, CDR1 is SGHAT and CDR2 is FQNNGV. V lost 0 bases and J 8 bases, leaving 14 bases between the germline ends. In DNA form, the CDR3 reads TGTGCCAGCAGCTTAGAAGGATCGGGGGTGGATGAGCAGTTCTTC. It translates to CASSLEGSGVDEQFF.

This chain uses TRBV7-3 with TRBJ2-1, with D possibly being TRBD1 (6 bases). V was shortened by 1 base and J by 4 bases, with 20 bases between the two germline ends. The CDR3 has 18 amino acids. Looked up from germline, CDR1 is SGHTA and CDR2 is FQGTGA. DNA of the CDR3: TGTGCCAGCAGCTTAAGCCGCGCCAGGGCCGGGACATACAATGAGCAGTTCTTC. Protein product: CASSLSRARAGTYNEQFF.

The chain links TRBV7-2 to TRBJ2-3; D not certain. From germline, CDR1 is SGHTA and CDR2 FQGNSA. The CDR3 length is 13 residues. The ends were cut back, 11 bases at V and 4 bases at J, with 16 bases in the middle. CDR3 nucleotides: TGTGCCGGAACCGGACCAGCAGCAGATACGCAGTATTTT. Its protein is CAGTGPAADTQYF.

This chain links TRBV27 with TRBJ2-1; D perhaps matches TRBD2 (6 bases). This CDR3 region has 12 residues. Trimming cost V 8 bases and J 6 bases, with 11 bases left between them. CDR1 MNHEY and CDR2 SMNVEV come from the germline V gene (reference sequence). CDR3 in amino acids: CASEGLRNEQFF. CDR3 sequence (DNA): TGTGCCAGCGAGGGACTTCGCAATGAGCAGTTCTTC.

The chain employs TRBV18 and TRBJ1-2; TRBD1 agrees at 9 bases. Trimming at V came to 3 bases and at J to 4 bases, leaving 9 bases not matched to a gene. This CDR3 is built from 16 residues. CDR1 and CDR2 from the germline V gene are KGHSH and LQKENI. The CDR3 region has the DNA TGTGCCAGCTCACCTCAAACAGGGGGCGATGGCTATGGCTACACCTTC. Protein sequence: CASSPQTGGDGYGYTF.

The chain has TRBV12-5 and TRBJ2-7; maybe TRBD2 (6 bases). The V gene lost 2 bases and the J gene lost 4 bases, with 15 bases spanning the gap. The germline CDR1 and CDR2 sequences are LGHNT and FRNRAP. The CDR3 is made up of 15 amino acids. This CDR3 is CASGLPPRERYEQYF. CDR3 in DNA: TGTGCTAGTGGTTTGCCCCCCCGGGAGCGGTACGAGCAGTACTTC.

The chain combines TRBV27 with TRBJ1-1; D call uncertain. Per germline, CDR1 MNHEY and CDR2 SMNVEV (reference sequence). CDR3 length: 15 amino acids. V was pared by 2 bases and J by 1 base, with 11 bases between. For the CDR3, the DNA is TGTGCCAGCAGTTTAGGGCGACAAACGAACACTGAAGCTTTCTTT. Translating it yields CASSLGRQTNTEAFF.

The chain carries TRBV6-1 and TRBJ1-1, with D maybe TRBD1 (6 bases). The V end was cut by 8 bases, the J end by 4 bases, with 17 bases between. The CDR3 is made up of 14 amino acids. In germline, CDR1 is MNHNS, CDR2 SASEGT. CDR3 loop: CASRYREEGTEAFF. DNA of the CDR3: TGTGCCAGCCGATACAGGGAAGAGGGCACTGAAGCTTTCTTT.

The gene calls are TRBV14 and TRBJ1-1; no reliable D call. From germline, CDR1 is SGHDN and CDR2 FVKESK. The germline V and J ends were trimmed by 2 bases and 2 bases, with 6 bases remaining between them. This CDR3 region has 13 residues. Written as DNA, the CDR3 is TGTGCCAGCAGCCAACTGGGTAACACTGAAGCTTTCTTT. Translating gives CASSQLGNTEAFF.

The rearrangement joins TRBV25-1 to TRBJ1-1; 7 bases map to TRBD1. Germline CDR1 reads MGHDK; CDR2 reads SYGVNS. Unmatched junction bases numbered 18, after V lost 5 bases and J lost 3 bases. The CDR3 runs to 18 residues. The CDR3 DNA reads as TGTGCCAGCAGTCCGTCGCCGGGACAGAGGGGAATTCACACTGAAGCTTTCTTT. The encoded protein is CASSPSPGQRGIHTEAFF.

J is TRBJ2-2 and V is TRBV28; D is uncertain. V lost 7 bases to trimming and J lost 4 bases, with 7 bases between them. The CDR3 is 12 residues long. From germline, CDR1 is MDHEN and CDR2 SYDVKM. The CDR3 protein is CASTNPTGELFF. The CDR3 nucleotides are TGTGCCAGCACCAATCCCACCGGGGAGCTGTTTTTT.

The chain combines TRBV28 with TRBJ2-1, with D perhaps TRBD1 (6 bases). V was pared by 6 bases and J by 4 bases, with 16 bases between. Germline V gives CDR1 MDHEN, CDR2 SYDVKM. The CDR3 contains 15 residues. CDR3 residues: CASRPKPGHYNEQFF. CDR3 nucleotide sequence: TGTGCCAGCAGGCCCAAGCCGGGACATTACAATGAGCAGTTCTTC.

The rearrangement uses TRBV30 and TRBJ1-4, with D possibly being TRBD1 (5 bases). Germline CDR1 is GTSNPN and CDR2 is SVGIG (reference sequence). With 5 bases removed from V and 3 bases from J, the gap between germline ends came to 16 bases. This CDR3 is 15 amino acids long. The CDR3 DNA sequence: TGTGCCTGGGGTGGGATCGGGGCAGCTAATGAAAAACTGTTTTTT. Translated: CAWGGIGAANEKLFF.

J is TRBJ2-5 and V is TRBV13; the match to TRBD2 covers 7 bases. CDR1 and CDR2 from the germline V gene are PRHDT and FYEKMQ (reference sequence). After removal of 10 bases from V and 5 bases from J, the junction contained 13 bases not matched to a gene. The length of the CDR3 is 14 residues. CDR3 bases: TGTGCCACCAAGTCCAGACTAGCTTGGGAGACCCAGTACTTC. Translated: CATKSRLAWETQYF.

To note about this clone: A far larger clone lies a single base away; this is likely a read error. The chain carries TRBV11-2 and TRBJ1-2; D remains unclear. The V and J ends lost 0 bases and 4 bases respectively, with 3 bases between them. CDR1 is SGHAT, CDR2 FQNNGV, per germline. This CDR3 is built from 12 residues. The CDR3 loop is CASSLDGYGYTF. The CDR3 nucleotides are TGTGCCAGCAGCTTAGATGGCTATGGCTACACCTTC.

The chain is built from TRBV5-6 and TRBJ2-5; D not certain. This CDR3 has 15 amino acids. The V gene's germline CDR1 is SGHDT and CDR2 YYEEEE. V lost 1 base, J lost 1 base, and 11 bases lay in between. CDR3 nucleotides: TGTGCCAGCAGCTTGATTGGGTCGGCCCAAGAGACCCAGTACTTC. Translated: CASSLIGSAQETQYF.

This chain links TRBV12-5 with TRBJ1-1; the match to TRBD1 covers 8 bases. The trim removed 5 bases at V and 7 bases at J, leaving 9 bases unmatched. This CDR3 is 14 amino acids long. The germline gives CDR1 LGHNT, CDR2 FRNRAP. In DNA form, the CDR3 reads TGTGCTAGTGGTCCCCAAATCACAGGGGGTGAAGCTTTCTTT. Its translation is CASGPQITGGEAFF. Complete variable domain (other parts from reference TRBV12-5 and TRBJ1-1): DARVTQTPRHKVTEMGQEVTMRCQPILGHNTVFWYRQTMMQGLELLAYFRNRAPLDDSGMPKDRFSAEMPDATLATLKIQPSEPRDSAVYFCASGPQITGGEAFFGQGTRLTVV.